Described below is a single T cell receptor (beta chain) sequence and its context. Its specificity is not known. The CDR3 has 17 amino acids. CDR1 and CDR2 (germline): LNHNV, YYDKDF (reference sequence). Trimming pared 0 bases from V and 5 bases from J, leaving 17 bases between. This record comes from a study of regulatory T cells in long-lasting Graves disease. Study-level points and caveats: Among persistent patients, a larger number of public clonotypes were shared (approximately 3,000) than among newly diagnosed patients (more than 850).

Libraries of TCR beta came from iRepertoire HTBI primers plus Arm-PCR of CDR3 regions. MiXCR was run by TCRdb on the multiplex PCR reads, yielding one entry per CDR3 protein. Here the sample spans 500,000 to 700,000 distinct CDR3 sequences, about 32% being singletons. Time point of the sample: persistent/refractory GD, antithyroid drugs over 5 years with positive TRAb. PBMCs provided the RNA from which the TCR library was made. From each patient, approximately 9 milliliters of peripheral blood was drawn and collected into an EDTA anticoagulant tube. This TCR came from a female donor with Graves disease. Sequences were derived from peripheral blood mononuclear cells (PBMCs), sampled when the disease was refractory, from a patient treated with antithyroid drugs. The rearrangement joins TRBV15 to TRBJ1-5; tentatively, D is TRBD1 (5 bases). The chain's CDR3 is CATSRDSAPQGYQPQHF. CDR3 DNA: TGTGCCACCAGCAGAGATTCGGCACCTCAGGGTTATCAGCCCCAGCATTTT.